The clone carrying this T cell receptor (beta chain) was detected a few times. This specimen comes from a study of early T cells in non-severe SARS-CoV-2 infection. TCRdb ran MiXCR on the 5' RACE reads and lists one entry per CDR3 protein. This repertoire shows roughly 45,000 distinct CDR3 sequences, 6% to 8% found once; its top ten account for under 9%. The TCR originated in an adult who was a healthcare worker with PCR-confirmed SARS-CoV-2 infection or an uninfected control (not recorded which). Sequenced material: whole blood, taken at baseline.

The DNA for the CDR3 is TGTGCCAGCAGCTTAGCGCTGGCGGGAGAGGCAGATACGCAGTATTTT. Translating gives CASSLALAGEADTQYF. J is TRBJ2-3 and V is TRBV7-9, with 7 positions matching TRBD2. The CDR3 totals 16 residues. Germline V gene lookup returns CDR1 SEHNR and CDR2 FQNEAQ (reference sequence). The V segment lost 0 bases and the J segment 4 bases; nucleotides outside the gene matches: 7.